Listed here are 26 T cell receptor beta chains from one sample, sequenced in a study of CD8+ T cells in alopecia areata. Extracted from the samples, RNA was reverse transcribed into cDNA to serve as the sequencing template. Profiling relied on immunoSEQ multiplex PCR, and the TCRdb table lists in-frame clones only, not all of them. Among under 350,000 clones, over 45% were seen once, and the ten largest hold approximately 1.7%. The treatment denotes: oral pan-JAK inhibitor, 5-10 mg twice daily. The sequenced sample was CD4+ T cells sorted from blood, obtained at week 24, from a patient treated with tofacitinib. The source of these receptors is a human donor with alopecia areata.

This clone was picked up one time. The V and J genes are TRBV2 and TRBJ2-5; either TRBD1 or TRBD2 may supply D (6 bases each). Per germline, CDR1 SNHLY and CDR2 FYNNEI. Trimming left V 4 bases short and J 5 bases short, with 14 bases between. The CDR3 has 14 residues. For the CDR3, the DNA is TGTGCCAGCAGTGGCCGGGGGCGGAGGGAGACCCAGTACTTC. Encoded protein: CASSGRGRRETQYF.

Only a few counts were recorded for this clone. This chain links TRBV5-1 with TRBJ2-3; a possible D gene is TRBD2 (6 bases). V lost 4 bases, J lost 4 bases, and 16 bases lay in between. Per germline, CDR1 SGHRS and CDR2 YFSETQ. The CDR3 has 15 residues. The CDR3 region is CASSPGTGRPDTQYF. Written as DNA, the CDR3 is TGCGCCAGCAGCCCGGGGACTGGGCGCCCAGATACGCAGTATTTT.

This clone was recorded only once. The V call is TRBV30, the J call TRBJ1-4; D is undetermined. CDR3 size: 12 residues. CDR1 GTSNPN and CDR2 SVGIG come from the germline V gene (reference sequence). Trimming shortened V by 7 bases and J by 3 bases, and 9 bases separated the two germline ends. In DNA, the CDR3 is TGTGCCTTCAAGGGCCCTAATGAAAAACTGTTTTTT. Translation gives CAFKGPNEKLFF.

The gene calls are TRBV29-1 and TRBJ2-7; maybe TRBD1 (7 bases). Per the germline V gene, CDR1 is SQVTM and CDR2 is ANQGSEA. CDR3 size: 13 residues. V was shortened by 6 bases and J by 2 bases, with 14 bases between the two germline ends. CDR3 nucleotides: TGCAGCGTCCGGCGGGACAGAGCCTACGAGCAGTACTTC. Residues: CSVRRDRAYEQYF.

The chain recombines TRBV29-1 with TRBJ2-1; D gene uncertain. Germline V CDR1 and CDR2: SQVTM, ANQGSEA. Trimming took 7 bases from V and 15 from J, leaving 16 bases between them. The CDR3 is 10 amino acids. This CDR3 reads CSALDPRPFF. CDR3 nucleotides: TGCAGCGCTCTGGACCCACGGCCGTTCTTC.

This chain connects TRBV2 to TRBJ1-6; the match to TRBD1 covers 9 bases. J lost 4 bases, V lost 10 bases, and 14 bases had no gene match. The V gene's germline CDR1 is SNHLY and CDR2 FYNNEI. The CDR3 runs to 17 residues. CDR3 loop: CATGHTRTGDYNSPLHF. CDR3 bases: TGTGCCACCGGACACACGAGGACAGGGGATTATAATTCACCCCTCCACTTT.

This clone was seen a handful of times. The genes are TRBV4-2 and TRBJ1-1; D unresolved. There are 13 residues in the CDR3. The germline gives CDR1 LGHNA, CDR2 YNFKEQ. Trimming took 3 bases from V and 4 from J, leaving 9 bases between them. Written as DNA, the CDR3 is TGTGCCAGCAGCCAGGCCCTTGGCACTGAAGCTTTCTTT. The encoded protein is CASSQALGTEAFF.

V and J are TRBV4-2 and TRBJ2-7, with TRBD2 matching 7 bases. This CDR3 comprises 15 residues. The germline gives CDR1 LGHNA, CDR2 YNFKEQ. With 0 bases clipped from V and 3 bases from J, the junction kept 5 bases outside the gene matches. Here the CDR3 DNA reads TGTGCCAGCAGCCAAGATGACGGGGGGTACTACGAGCAGTACTTC. Translated, it gives CASSQDDGGYYEQYF.

J is TRBJ2-3 and V is TRBV30, with D uncertain. CDR1 is GTSNPN and CDR2 is SVGIG in the germline V gene (reference sequence). This CDR3 is built from 15 residues. V dropped 1 base and J dropped 2 bases, with 13 bases sitting between them. The CDR3 is CAWSDRVQITDTQYF. The CDR3 coding sequence is TGTGCCTGGAGTGATCGGGTCCAAATCACAGATACGCAGTATTTT.

This clone was found a few times. This chain links TRBV9 with TRBJ1-2; the D is unclear. Germline V lookup: CDR1 SGDLS, CDR2 YYNGEE. Trimming stripped 6 bases from V and 0 bases from J, with 12 bases between. The length of the CDR3 is 14 residues. The CDR3 is CASTAGVTNYGYTF. For the CDR3, the DNA is TGTGCCAGCACTGCAGGCGTTACTAACTATGGCTACACCTTC.

CDR3 nucleotide sequence: TGTGCCAGCACCCCTTTGAGGGTGGATGAAGCTTTCTTT. As protein: CASTPLRVDEAFF. This sequence joins TRBV28 and TRBJ1-1, with D unclear. V shed 7 bases and J shed 7 bases, with 16 bases lying between them. There are 13 residues in the CDR3. In germline, CDR1 is MDHEN, CDR2 SYDVKM. Drawing the rest from reference TRBV28 and TRBJ1-1, the complete variable domain is DVKVTQSSRYLVKRTGEKVFLECVQDMDHENMFWYRQDPGLGLRLIYFSYDVKMKEKGDIPEGYSVSREKKERFSLILESASTNQTSMYLCASTPLRVDEAFFGQGTRLTVV.

The chain links TRBV9 to TRBJ1-6, with D hard to call. The length of the CDR3 is 15 residues. V was pared by 2 bases and J by 6 bases, with 12 bases between. Germline V gives CDR1 SGDLS, CDR2 YYNGEE. CDR3 sequence reads: CASSVWGSRNSPLHF. In DNA form, the CDR3 reads TGTGCCAGCAGCGTGTGGGGTTCCCGTAATTCACCCCTCCACTTT.

This rearrangement joins TRBV29-1 to TRBJ1-2; D gene ambiguous. Germline V lookup: CDR1 SQVTM, CDR2 ANQGSEA. The CDR3 consists of 14 residues. V was pared by 4 bases and J by 3 bases, with 15 bases between. This CDR3 reads CSVVSRPPYYGYTF. The CDR3 coding sequence is TGCAGCGTTGTTTCCCGGCCGCCGTACTATGGCTACACCTTC.

The CDR3: CSGLGTMVDYTF. As DNA, the CDR3 is TGCTCAGGCCTGGGGACAATGGTCGACTACACCTTC. The V call is TRBV29-1, the J call TRBJ1-2; possible D gene TRBD1, 6 bases. Germline CDR1 and CDR2: SQVTM and ANQGSEA. The CDR3 extends over 12 amino acids.

The V gene is TRBV6-4, the J gene TRBJ2-6; D tentatively reads TRBD1 or TRBD2 (6 bases each). Germline CDR1 is MRHNA and CDR2 is SNTAGT. This CDR3 is 16 amino acids long. Trimming shortened V by 3 bases and J by 1 base, and 10 bases separated the two germline ends. The CDR3 region is CASSERGASGANVLTF. DNA of the CDR3: TGTGCCAGCAGTGAGAGGGGGGCGTCTGGGGCCAACGTCCTGACTTTC.

The chain links TRBV6-5 to TRBJ2-1, with 8 bases lining up with TRBD2. This CDR3 has 15 amino acids. The V segment lost 6 bases and the J segment 0 bases; nucleotides outside the gene matches: 4. Germline loops: CDR1 MNHEY, CDR2 SVGAGI. CDR3: CASSLSGSSYNEQFF. CDR3 DNA: TGTGCCAGCAGCCTAAGCGGGAGCTCCTACAATGAGCAGTTCTTC.

This clone was seen only a few times. This sequence joins TRBV4-1 and TRBJ2-1; D is unresolved. This CDR3 comprises 16 residues. Germline CDR1 reads MGHRA; CDR2 reads YSYEKL. The V end lost 1 base, the J end lost 0 bases, and 10 bases lay between the germline ends. CDR3 in DNA: TGCGCCAGCAGCCAAGTTGACATTATCTCCTACAATGAGCAGTTCTTC. Translating it yields CASSQVDIISYNEQFF.

The gene calls are TRBV5-1 and TRBJ2-1; TRBD2 matches at 11 bases. The CDR3 consists of 17 residues. With V trimmed by 0 bases and J by 4 bases, 6 bases remained unmatched. Per germline, CDR1 SGHRS and CDR2 YFSETQ. The CDR3 DNA sequence: TGCGCCAGCAGCTTGGCCACGTCTAGCGGGGGGTACAATGAGCAGTTCTTC. It codes for CASSLATSSGGYNEQFF.

This clone has just one count. V and J are TRBV15 and TRBJ2-5; the D gene is possibly TRBD2 (6 bases). The length of the CDR3 is 15 residues. CDR1 and CDR2 from the germline V gene are LNHNV and YYDKDF (reference sequence). V lost 5 bases and J 4 bases, leaving 17 bases between the germline ends. CDR3 DNA sequence: TGTGCCACCAGCTTACAGACGGGGGTGGGAGAGACCCAGTACTTC. Protein sequence: CATSLQTGVGETQYF. Using reference TRBV15 and TRBJ2-5 for the parts outside the CDR3, the full variable domain is DAMVIQNPRYQVTQFGKPVTLSCSQTLNHNVMYWYQQKSSQAPKLLFHYYDKDFNNEADTPDNFQSRRPNTSFCFLDIRSPGLGDTAMYLCATSLQTGVGETQYFGPGTRLLVL.

The V and J genes are TRBV30 and TRBJ2-5; D ambiguous. The CDR3 length is 14 residues. Germline values: CDR1 GTSNPN, CDR2 SVGIG (reference sequence). Between the trimmed V and J ends, which lost 1 base and 7 bases, there was a span of 16 bases. CDR3 in amino acids: CAWSGALKLGTQYF. CDR3 DNA sequence: TGTGCCTGGAGTGGGGCCTTGAAGCTGGGGACCCAGTACTTC.

In the case of this clone: Other nucleotide sequences from this sample produce the same CDR3. The chain joins TRBV6-5 to TRBJ2-7; no definite D call. Germline values: CDR1 MNHEY, CDR2 SVGAGI. V gave up 2 bases and J gave up 0 bases, with 5 bases separating them. This CDR3 region has 13 residues. The CDR3 loop is CASSYRPSYEQYF. CDR3 coding DNA: TGTGCCAGCAGTTACCGGCCCTCCTACGAGCAGTACTTC.

This clone has a single count. The V and J genes are TRBV2 and TRBJ2-5, with a tentative D call TRBD2 (5 bases). CDR3 length equals 13 residues. Germline-derived CDR1 and CDR2 are SNHLY and FYNNEI. V lost 5 bases, J lost 0 bases, and 7 bases lay in between. Written as DNA, the CDR3 is TGTGCCAGCAGTAGGGAGTACCAAGAGACCCAGTACTTC. Encoded protein: CASSREYQETQYF. The whole variable domain, filled in from reference TRBV2 and TRBJ2-5, reads EPEVTQTPSHQVTQMGQEVILRCVPISNHLYFYWYRQILGQKVEFLVSFYNNEISEKSEIFDDQFSVERPDGSNFTLKIRSTKLEDSAMYFCASSREYQETQYFGPGTRLLVL.

J is TRBJ2-1 and V is TRBV2; TRBD2 matches at 11 bases. The CDR3 extends over 16 amino acids. In germline, CDR1 is SNHLY, CDR2 FYNNEI. Trimming removed 5 bases from V and 4 bases from J; junction bases left unmatched: 7. In DNA, the CDR3 is TGTGCCAGCAGTCTAGCGGGGGGAACCCCTTACAATGAGCAGTTCTTC. Protein: CASSLAGGTPYNEQFF.

CDR3 in DNA: TGTGCCAGCTCACCCGGACAGGGGCGCACAGATACGCAGTATTTT. It encodes CASSPGQGRTDTQYF. The J gene is TRBJ2-3, the V gene TRBV18, with TRBD1 matching 9 bases. CDR1 and CDR2 from the germline V gene are KGHSH and LQKENI. The ends lost 3 bases at V and 1 base at J; junction bases unmatched: 2. This CDR3 comprises 15 residues.

This clone has only a few counts. The V call is TRBV7-2, the J call TRBJ2-7; D ambiguous. The CDR3 has 15 residues. V lost 1 base, J lost 2 bases, and 12 bases lay in between. CDR1 and CDR2 from the germline V gene are SGHTA and FQGNSA. The CDR3 DNA reads TGTGCCAGCAGCTTAGGACCCGGGTTCGCCTACGAGCAGTACTTC. It is translated as CASSLGPGFAYEQYF.

The chain has TRBV29-1 and TRBJ1-2; D unclear. CDR1 is SQVTM and CDR2 is ANQGSEA in the germline V gene. This CDR3 contains 15 residues. V was pared by 6 bases and J by 2 bases, with 19 bases between. The CDR3 region is CSVKLWGIGNYGYTF. The CDR3 coding sequence is TGCAGCGTGAAGCTATGGGGTATCGGAAACTATGGCTACACCTTC.